This TCR beta chain was found in a study of blood T cells in healthy people across ages. Trimming left V 4 bases short and J 0 bases short, with 13 bases between. The CDR3 has 16 residues. CDR1 is MGHDK, CDR2 SYGVNS, per germline. This clonotype was counted at least ten times. A sample-barcoded 5' primer and a J-beta primer mix were used in a second PCR of about 7 to 11 cycles. TCRdb reanalysed the 5' RACE reads using MiXCR and keeps one entry per CDR3 protein. The sample gives roughly 1.5 million distinct CDR3 sequences, approximately 43% of which show up once; 4% is in the top ten. The receptor was isolated from a woman younger than 35 in good health. The chain joins TRBV25-1 to TRBJ2-1, with D possibly being TRBD1 (6 bases). The specimen was blood. The CDR3 nucleotides read TGTGCCAGCAGTGGATGGACAGAGAGCTCCTACAATGAGCAGTTCTTC. This gives the protein CASSGWTESSYNEQFF.